One T cell receptor (beta chain) is described in this entry. Its antigen is undetermined. CDR3 size: 15 residues. The germline gives CDR1 MDHEN, CDR2 SYDVKM. Trimming took off 1 base at V and 4 bases at J, with 13 bases between the two ends. The data belong to a study of PD-1 blockade in classical Hodgkin lymphoma. Study conclusions and caveats: TCR diversity in CD4+, not CD8+, cells rose significantly by C4D1. Complete responders entered with baseline diversity on par with newly diagnosed patients, the results showed. In newly diagnosed patients, baseline TCR diversity was reportedly below that of healthy donors. What drove the repertoire differences, possibly disease activity or prior therapy, has not been defined.

The table came from immunoSEQ multiplex PCR; TCRdb's copy has only in-frame clones and leaves some out. The top ten clones hold around 3.3% of a sample with 26,000 or so clones, over 55% of them seen once. Time point given: cycle 4 day 1 (C4D1), after about 6 weeks of nivolumab. Relapse after autologous stem cell transplantation occurred in every patient, and brentuximab vedotin exposure varied. The sequencing used peripheral blood mononuclear cells (PBMCs), collected before the fourth cycle of nivolumab. V and J are TRBV28 and TRBJ2-5; possible D gene TRBD1, 5 bases. The receptor comes from a human donor with classical Hodgkin lymphoma. CDR3 in DNA: TGTGCCAGCAGTTTATTTAGGGGCAGCCGAGAGACCCAGTACTTC. The encoded protein is CASSLFRGSRETQYF.